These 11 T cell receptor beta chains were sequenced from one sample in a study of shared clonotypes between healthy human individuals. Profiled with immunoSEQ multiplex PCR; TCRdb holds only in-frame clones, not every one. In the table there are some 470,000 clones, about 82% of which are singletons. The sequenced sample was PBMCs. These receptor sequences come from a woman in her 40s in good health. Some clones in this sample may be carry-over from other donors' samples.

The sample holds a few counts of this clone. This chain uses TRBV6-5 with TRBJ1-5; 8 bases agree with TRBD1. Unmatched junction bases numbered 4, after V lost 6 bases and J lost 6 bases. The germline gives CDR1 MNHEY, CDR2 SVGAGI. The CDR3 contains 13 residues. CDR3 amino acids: CASRPTGAQPQHF. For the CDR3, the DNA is TGTGCCAGCAGACCGACAGGGGCTCAGCCCCAGCATTTT.

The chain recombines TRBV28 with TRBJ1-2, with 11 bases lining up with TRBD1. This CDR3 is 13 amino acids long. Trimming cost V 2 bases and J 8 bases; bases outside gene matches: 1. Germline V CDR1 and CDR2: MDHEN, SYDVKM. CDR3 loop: CASSLGDRGGYTF. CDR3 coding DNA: TGTGCCAGCAGTTTAGGGGACAGGGGGGGCTACACCTTC.

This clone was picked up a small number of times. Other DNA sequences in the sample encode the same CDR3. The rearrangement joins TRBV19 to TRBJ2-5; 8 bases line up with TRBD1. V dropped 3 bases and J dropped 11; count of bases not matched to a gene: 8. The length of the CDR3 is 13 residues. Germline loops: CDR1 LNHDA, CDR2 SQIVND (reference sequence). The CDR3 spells CASSITGTGVQYF. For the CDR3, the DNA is TGTGCCAGTAGTATTACCGGGACAGGAGTTCAGTACTTC.

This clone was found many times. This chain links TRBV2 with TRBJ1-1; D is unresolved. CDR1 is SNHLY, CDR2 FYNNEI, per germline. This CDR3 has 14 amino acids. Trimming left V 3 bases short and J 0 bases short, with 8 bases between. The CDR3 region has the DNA TGTGCCAGCAGTGAGATACGGGTGAACACTGAAGCTTTCTTT. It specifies CASSEIRVNTEAFF.

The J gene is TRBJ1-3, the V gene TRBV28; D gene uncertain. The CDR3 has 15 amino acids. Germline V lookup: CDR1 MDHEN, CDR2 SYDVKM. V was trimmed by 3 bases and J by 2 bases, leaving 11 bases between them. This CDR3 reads CASSFEADTGNTIYF. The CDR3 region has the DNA TGTGCCAGCAGTTTTGAAGCGGATACTGGAAACACCATATATTTT.

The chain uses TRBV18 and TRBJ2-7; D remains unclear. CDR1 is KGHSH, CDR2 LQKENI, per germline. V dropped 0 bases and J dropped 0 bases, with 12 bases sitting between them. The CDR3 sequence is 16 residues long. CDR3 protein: CASSPPNRASSYEQYF. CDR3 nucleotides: TGTGCCAGCTCACCACCTAATAGGGCAAGCTCCTACGAGCAGTACTTC.

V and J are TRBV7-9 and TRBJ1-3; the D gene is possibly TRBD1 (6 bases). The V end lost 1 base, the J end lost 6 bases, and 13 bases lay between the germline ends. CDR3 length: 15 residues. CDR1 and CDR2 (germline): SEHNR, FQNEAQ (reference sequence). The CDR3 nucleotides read TGTGCCAGCAGCTTAGGGCAGGGGTGGCAAAACACCATATATTTT. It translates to CASSLGQGWQNTIYF. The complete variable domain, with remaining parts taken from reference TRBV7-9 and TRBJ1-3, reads DTGVSQNPRHKITKRGQNVTFRCDPISEHNRLYWYRQTLGQGPEFLTYFQNEAQLEKSRLLSDRFSAERPKGSFSTLEIQRTEQGDSAMYLCASSLGQGWQNTIYFGEGSWLTVV.

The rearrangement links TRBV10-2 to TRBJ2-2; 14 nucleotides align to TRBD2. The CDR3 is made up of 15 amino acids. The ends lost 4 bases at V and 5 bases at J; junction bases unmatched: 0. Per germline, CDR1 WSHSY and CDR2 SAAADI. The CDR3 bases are TGCGCCAGCAGTGGACTAGCGGGAGGGACCGGGGAGCTGTTTTTT. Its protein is CASSGLAGGTGELFF.

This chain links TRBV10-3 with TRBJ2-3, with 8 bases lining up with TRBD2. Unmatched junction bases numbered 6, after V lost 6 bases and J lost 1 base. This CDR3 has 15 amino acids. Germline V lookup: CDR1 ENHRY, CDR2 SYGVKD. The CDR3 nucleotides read TGTGCCATCAGGCTGGCGGGAGGACGCACAGATACGCAGTATTTT. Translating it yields CAIRLAGGRTDTQYF.

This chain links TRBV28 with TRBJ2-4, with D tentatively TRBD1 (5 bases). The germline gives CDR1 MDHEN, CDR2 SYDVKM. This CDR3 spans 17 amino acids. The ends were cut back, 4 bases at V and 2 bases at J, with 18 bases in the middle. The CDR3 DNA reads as TGTGCCAGCAGTTCGGCTCAGGGTGCCGAAACCAAAAACATTCAGTACTTC. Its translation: CASSSAQGAETKNIQYF. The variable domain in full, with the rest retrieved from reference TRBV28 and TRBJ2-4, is DVKVTQSSRYLVKRTGEKVFLECVQDMDHENMFWYRQDPGLGLRLIYFSYDVKMKEKGDIPEGYSVSREKKERFSLILESASTNQTSMYLCASSSAQGAETKNIQYFGAGTRLSVL.

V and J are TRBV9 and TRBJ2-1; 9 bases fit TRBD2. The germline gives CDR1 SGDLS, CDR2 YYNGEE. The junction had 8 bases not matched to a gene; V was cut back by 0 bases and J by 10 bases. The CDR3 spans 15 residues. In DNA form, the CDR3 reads TGTGCCAGCAGCGTAGTAGCGGGAGTGACGGTCGAGCAGTTCTTC. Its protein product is CASSVVAGVTVEQFF.